This TCR beta chain is from a study of cytomegalovirus exposure and HLA in healthy donors. Points from the study as a whole: Researchers reportedly found TCR beta sequences accurately predicted most subjects' HLA-A and HLA-B alleles. Associated with cytomegalovirus, according to the listing, were 150 to 200 TCR beta chains. Several top significant clusters appeared, in a later analysis, to be linked to common viral pathogens. A prior analysis recorded that most TCR beta V segments were productive about 90% or about 30% of the time.

Note on this clone: Its antigen is unknown.

A multiplex PCR was run with 60 Vbeta primers and 13 Jbeta primers. Method: immunoSEQ multiplex PCR; TCRdb's copy keeps in-frame clones and lacks some. The repertoire has over 40,000 clones, roughly 64% of them found once; the top ten carry about 12%. Germline V gene lookup returns CDR1 SGHVS and CDR2 FQNEAQ. After removal of 2 bases from V and 4 bases from J, the junction contained 8 bases not matched to a gene. This CDR3 has 16 residues. The sequencing sample was made of PBMCs. The sequence derives from a man aged 55 to 70 in good health and CMV-seropositive. The genes are TRBV7-8 and TRBJ2-1, with 7 bases identical to TRBD1. CDR3 sequence: CASSLRLDRVYNEQFF. CDR3 nucleotides: TGTGCCAGCAGCTTACGCCTTGACAGGGTTTACAATGAGCAGTTCTTC.